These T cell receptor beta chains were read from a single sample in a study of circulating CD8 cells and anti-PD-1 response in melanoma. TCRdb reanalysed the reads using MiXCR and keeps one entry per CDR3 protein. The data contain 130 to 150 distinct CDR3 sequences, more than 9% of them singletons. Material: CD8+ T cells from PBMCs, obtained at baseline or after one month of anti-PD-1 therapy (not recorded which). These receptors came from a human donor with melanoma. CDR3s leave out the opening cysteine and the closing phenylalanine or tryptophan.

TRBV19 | ASSINLHNEQF
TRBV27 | ASSSTQGSSYEQY
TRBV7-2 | ASSLALGQYSYNEQF
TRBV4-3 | ASSPRGSSNEQY
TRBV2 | ASSEVAGALYEQY
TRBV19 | ASSRGTENAEAF
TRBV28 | ASTSGRETQY
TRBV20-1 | SAMALSSGNTIY
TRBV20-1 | SARSPVPLQETQH
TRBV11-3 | ASSFEGGTYDEQY
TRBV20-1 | SAGGGADTQY